The source of this T cell receptor beta chain is a study of memory CD4+ T cells and cytomegalovirus serostatus. Background on the study: Of the healthy Belgian adults, eight or nine were CMV seropositive and 20 to 30 seronegative.

General study findings and limits: 67 of 164 known CMV-associated TCRbeta sequences appeared in CD4+ memory.

The sort gate was single viable CD3+CD4+CD8-CD45RO+ cells for memory CD4+ T cells. About this clone itself: What it binds is not known.

The CDR3 is 14 residues long. V dropped 4 bases and J dropped 1 base, with 10 bases sitting between them. Per the germline V gene, CDR1 is LNHDA and CDR2 is SQIVND (reference sequence). TCRdb's copy holds only in-frame clones and misses some; the assay was immunoSEQ multiplex PCR. The sample carries over 65,000 clones, under 80% recorded once. The chain employs TRBV19 and TRBJ2-5, with D maybe TRBD1 (6 bases). This TCR came from an adult in good health and CMV-seropositive. What was sequenced was memory CD4+ T cells from blood. In nucleotides, the CDR3 is TGTGCCAGTAGTACCGGGACAACCCAAGAGACCCAGTACTTC. Its protein is CASSTGTTQETQYF.